This T cell receptor (beta chain) derives from a study of T cells in Graves' hyperthyroidism and ophthalmopathy. Trimming left V 8 bases short and J 5 bases short, with 18 bases between. Germline-derived CDR1 and CDR2 are LGHDT and YNNKEL (reference sequence). The CDR3 contains 15 residues. The study, taken as a whole, reports: Appearing also in blood were most of the thyroid clonotypes expanded above 0.001. The model forecast ophthalmopathy, anticipating it by a median approximately 6 months before onset.

RNA transcripts served as the template for amplifying TCR beta CDR3 regions. The TCR CDR3 was amplified in a first-round RT-PCR using the HTBI primer set. TCRdb independently ran MiXCR on the multiplex PCR reads; one entry per CDR3 protein. In the table there are around 200,000 distinct CDR3 sequences, more than 15% of which are singletons. Comment on this clonotype: As yet, its antigen is unknown.

Sequencing input: blood. This clonotype originated in a woman aged 45 to 65 with Graves' hyperthyroidism. V and J are TRBV3-1 and TRBJ2-2, with D maybe TRBD2 (5 bases). The CDR3: CASRYTGSPTGELFF. The CDR3 bases are TGTGCCAGCCGCTATACGGGGTCACCAACCGGGGAGCTGTTTTTT. Variable domain in full (rest from reference TRBV3-1 and TRBJ2-2): DTAVSQTPKYLVTQMGNDKSIKCEQNLGHDTMYWYKQDSKKFLKIMFSYNNKELIINETVPNRFSPKSPDKAHLNLHINSLELGDSAVYFCASRYTGSPTGELFFGEGSRLTVL.